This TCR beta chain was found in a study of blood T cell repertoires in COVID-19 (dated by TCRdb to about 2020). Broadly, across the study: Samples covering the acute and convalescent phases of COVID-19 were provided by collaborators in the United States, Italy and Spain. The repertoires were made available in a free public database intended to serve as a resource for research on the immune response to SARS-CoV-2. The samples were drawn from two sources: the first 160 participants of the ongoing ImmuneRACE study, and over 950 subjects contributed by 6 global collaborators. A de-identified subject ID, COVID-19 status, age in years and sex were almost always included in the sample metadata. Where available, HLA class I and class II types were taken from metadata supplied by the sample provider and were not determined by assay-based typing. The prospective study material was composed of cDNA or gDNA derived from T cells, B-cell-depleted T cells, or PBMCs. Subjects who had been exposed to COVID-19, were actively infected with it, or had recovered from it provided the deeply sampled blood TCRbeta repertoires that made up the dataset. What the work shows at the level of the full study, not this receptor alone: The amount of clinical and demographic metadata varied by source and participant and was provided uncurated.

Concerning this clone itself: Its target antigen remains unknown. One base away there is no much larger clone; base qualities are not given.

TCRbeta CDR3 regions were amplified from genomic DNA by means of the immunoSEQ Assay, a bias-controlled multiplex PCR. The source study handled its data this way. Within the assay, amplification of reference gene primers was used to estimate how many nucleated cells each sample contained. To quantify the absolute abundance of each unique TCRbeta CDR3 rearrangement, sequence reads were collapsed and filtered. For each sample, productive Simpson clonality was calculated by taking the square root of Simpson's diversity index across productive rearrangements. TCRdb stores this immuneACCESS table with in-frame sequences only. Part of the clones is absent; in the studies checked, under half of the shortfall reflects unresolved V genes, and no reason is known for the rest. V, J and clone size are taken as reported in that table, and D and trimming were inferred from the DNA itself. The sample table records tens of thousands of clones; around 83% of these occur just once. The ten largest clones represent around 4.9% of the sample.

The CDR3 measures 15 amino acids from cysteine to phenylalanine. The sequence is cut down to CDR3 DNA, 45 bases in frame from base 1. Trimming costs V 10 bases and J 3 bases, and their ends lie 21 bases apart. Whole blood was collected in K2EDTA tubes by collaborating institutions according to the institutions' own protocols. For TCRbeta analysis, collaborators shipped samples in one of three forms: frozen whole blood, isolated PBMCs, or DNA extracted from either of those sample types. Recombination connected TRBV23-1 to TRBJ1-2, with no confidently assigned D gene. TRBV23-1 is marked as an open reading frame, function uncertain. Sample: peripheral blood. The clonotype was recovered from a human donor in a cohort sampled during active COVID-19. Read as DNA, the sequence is TGCGCCAAAAGTCTCTCCCGGCCGAGGCACTATGGCTACACCTTC. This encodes CAKSLSRPRHYGYTF.